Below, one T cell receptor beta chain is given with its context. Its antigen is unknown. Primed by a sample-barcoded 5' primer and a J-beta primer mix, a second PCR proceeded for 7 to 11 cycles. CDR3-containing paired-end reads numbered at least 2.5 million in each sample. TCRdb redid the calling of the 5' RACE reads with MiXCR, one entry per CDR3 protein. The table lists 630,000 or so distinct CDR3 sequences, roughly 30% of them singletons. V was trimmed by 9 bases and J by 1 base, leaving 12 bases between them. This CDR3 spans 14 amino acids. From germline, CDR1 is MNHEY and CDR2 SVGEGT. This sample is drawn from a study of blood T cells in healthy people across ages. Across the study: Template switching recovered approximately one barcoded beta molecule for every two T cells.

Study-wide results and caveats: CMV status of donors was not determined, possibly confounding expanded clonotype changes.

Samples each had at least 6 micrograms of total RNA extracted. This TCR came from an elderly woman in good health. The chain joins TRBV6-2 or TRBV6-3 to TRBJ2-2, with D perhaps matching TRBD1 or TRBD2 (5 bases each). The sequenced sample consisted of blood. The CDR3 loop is CASRDLLNTGELFF. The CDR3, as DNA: TGTGCCAGTAGGGACCTACTGAACACCGGGGAGCTGTTTTTT.